Below, one T cell receptor beta chain is given with its context. Its binding antigen is unknown. No much larger clone exists at a distance of one base, and base qualities are not known. TCR CDR3 regions were amplified from genomic DNA by multiplex PCR using the deep immunoSEQ assay. Extracted genomic DNA from each cell subset was distributed evenly across all wells of several immunoSEQ 96-well plates, and each plate was treated as a replicate. Each replicate PCR for sorted subsets received roughly 0.2 ug genomic DNA, equal to about 30,000 T cell genomes. Purified libraries were quantified with a Qubit 3.0 fluorometer, sized on a Bioanalyzer 2100, and re-quantified with the KAPA Library Quantification kit. A separate single-read 150-cycle Illumina NextSeq 550 flow cell was used to sequence each immunoSEQ 96-well plate. The paper's processing steps were these. Because the immunoSEQ output included only junctional sequences and no quality scores, the filtering could not be the same as the filtering used for full-length reads. Sequences were annotated with PyIR, a Python wrapper for IgBLAST v1.9, using IMGT germline references to assign V/J genes and CDR3. Any read was removed if the V/J assignment was weak (E-value above 1e-6), the CDR3 was missing, or the read contained stop codons, out-of-frame junctions, or ambiguous translated residues. A V3J clonotype was defined by an identical inferred V gene, J gene, and CDR3 amino acid sequence. The percentage overlap between two repertoires was calculated by dividing the number of shared unique clonotypes by the size of the smaller repertoire. Three approaches were used to assess repertoire richness: RTK rarefaction, the Chao1 estimator, and Recon v2.1 estimates of unobserved clonotypes. Generation probabilities were computed with OLGA for all TCRbeta clonotypes obtained by the gDNA method from several donors. The table comes from immuneACCESS by way of TCRdb, which keeps in-frame sequences with V and J called. Part of the clones is missing from these tables; in studies checked, under half for an unresolved V gene and the rest for unknown reasons. V, J and clone size are taken as reported in that table, and D and trimming were inferred from the DNA itself. This sample comprises just over 2,000,000 clones, about 95% of them detected only once. About 1.1% of the sample belongs to the ten largest clones.

The data were taken from a study of shared clonotypes between healthy human individuals (dated by TCRdb to 2019 to 2021). For context, the study as a whole: The cohort comprised a couple of women and a few men aged 18 to 49 years. For each donor, three plates each were used for CD4 naive and CD4 memory, two plates were used for CD8 naive, and one plate was used for CD8 memory. Blood TCR repertoires of five healthy adults were deeply sequenced to estimate repertoire size and the extent of clonotype sharing between individuals. Different laboratories and diverse techniques were used to prepare libraries and sequence TCR repertoires, to increase sequencing depth and limit assay-specific biases. Between about 0.9 and 9 billion PBMCs per donor were obtained by leukapheresis.

CD8 naive samples were CD45RO-negative cells positively selected for CCR7, giving a CD45RA+CCR7+ population that excluded TemRA cells. The donors were healthy, HIV-negative adults with no recently reported acute infections or vaccinations. Only Caucasian adults living in Nashville, Tennessee, USA were represented among the donors. After blood collection by leukapheresis, PBMCs were isolated using Ficoll-Histopaque density gradient centrifugation and then cryopreserved in the vapor phase of liquid nitrogen. Purity and quantity of every magnetically sorted T cell population were checked by analytical flow cytometry. Genomic DNA was isolated from each sorted fraction and quantified by UV absorbance on a Nanodrop 2000c. Broad study findings and their caveats: Rarefaction of sorted-subset datasets indicated incomplete sequencing despite the large sequencing depth. Sampling was limited to blood, and TCR repertoires in tissue likely differ from TCR repertoires in blood. When several donors were compared, the shared fraction of clonotypes was about 5.4% for naive CD4, 3% to 4% for naive CD8, 2.3% for memory CD4, and 0.4% for memory CD8. Naive subsets generally had larger estimated clonotype richness than memory subsets. Based on pairwise subsampling, the degree of clonotype sharing among donors was expected to be affected by sequencing depth. The genetic and exposure-history diversity represented was limited by the small number of donors. Clonotypes shared by all four sorted-subset donors showed higher generation probabilities than non-shared clonotypes.

The sample comprised naive CD8+ T cells sorted from blood. What this sample's cell subset or site label stands for: CD45RA+CCR7+. The TCR sequence derives from a man younger than 35 in good health.

The nucleotide sequence reads TGTGCCAGCTCACCCGGACTAGCGGGAGAGGTCTACAATGAGCAGTTCTTC. Its product reads: CASSPGLAGEVYNEQFF. Here the chain combines TRBV18 and TRBJ2-1, with 13 middle bases fitting TRBD2. CDR1 is given as KGHSH and CDR2 as LQKENI, both from the germline V gene. The germline V and J ends show losses of 3 bases and 3 bases respectively, and no gene match explains 5 bases of the junction. Taken from cysteine to phenylalanine, the CDR3 has 17 residues. Just the 51-base CDR3 DNA is kept, in frame starting at base 1. Here the CDR3 is joined to the reference TRBV18 and TRBJ2-1 genes, and the full variable domain is: NAGVMQNPRHLVRRRGQEARLRCSPMKGHSHVYWYRQLPEEGLKFMVYLQKENIIDESGMPKERFSAEFPKEGPSILRIQQVVRGDSAAYFCASSPGLAGEVYNEQFFGPGTRLTVL.